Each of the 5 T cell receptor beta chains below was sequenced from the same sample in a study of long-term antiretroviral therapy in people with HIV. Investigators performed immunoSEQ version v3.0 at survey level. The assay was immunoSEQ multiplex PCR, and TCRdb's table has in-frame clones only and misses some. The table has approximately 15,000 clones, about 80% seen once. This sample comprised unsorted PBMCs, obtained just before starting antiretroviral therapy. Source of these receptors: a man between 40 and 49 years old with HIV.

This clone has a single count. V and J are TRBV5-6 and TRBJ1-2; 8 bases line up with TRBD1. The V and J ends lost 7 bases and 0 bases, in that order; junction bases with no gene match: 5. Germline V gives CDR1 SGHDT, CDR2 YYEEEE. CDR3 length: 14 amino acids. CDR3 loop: CASYRGETNYGYTF. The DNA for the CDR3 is TGTGCCAGCTACAGGGGGGAGACTAACTATGGCTACACCTTC. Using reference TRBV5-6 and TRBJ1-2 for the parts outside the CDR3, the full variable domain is DAGVTQSPTHLIKTRGQQVTLRCSPKSGHDTVSWYQQALGQGPQFIFQYYEEEERQRGNFPDRFSGHQFPNYSSELNVNALLLGDSALYLCASYRGETNYGYTFGSGTRLTVV.

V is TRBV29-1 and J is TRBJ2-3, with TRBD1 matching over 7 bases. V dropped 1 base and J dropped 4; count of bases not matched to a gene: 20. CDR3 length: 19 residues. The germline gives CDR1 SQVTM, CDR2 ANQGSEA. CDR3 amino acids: CSVEVLDRDPAATADTQYF. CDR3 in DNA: TGCAGCGTTGAAGTCCTAGACAGGGATCCAGCCGCAACTGCAGATACGCAGTATTTT.

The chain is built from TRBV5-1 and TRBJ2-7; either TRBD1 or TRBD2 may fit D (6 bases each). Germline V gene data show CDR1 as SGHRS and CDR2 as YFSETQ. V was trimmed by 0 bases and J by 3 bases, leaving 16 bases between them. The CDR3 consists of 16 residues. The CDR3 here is CASSLAGGQNRYEQYF. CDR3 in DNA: TGCGCCAGCAGCTTGGCCGGGGGACAAAATCGCTACGAGCAGTACTTC.

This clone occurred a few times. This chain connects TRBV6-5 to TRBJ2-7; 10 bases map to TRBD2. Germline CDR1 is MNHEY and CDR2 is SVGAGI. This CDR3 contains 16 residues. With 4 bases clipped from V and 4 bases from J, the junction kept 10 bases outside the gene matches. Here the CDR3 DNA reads TGTGCCAGCAGTTTACGCGGGCTAGCGGGGGATTACGAGCAGTACTTC. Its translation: CASSLRGLAGDYEQYF.

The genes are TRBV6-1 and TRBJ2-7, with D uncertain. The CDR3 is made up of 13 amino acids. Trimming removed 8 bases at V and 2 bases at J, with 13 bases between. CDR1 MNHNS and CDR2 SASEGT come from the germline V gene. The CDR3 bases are TGTGCCAGCTTGGACCCGACCCCCTACGAGCAGTACTTC. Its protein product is CASLDPTPYEQYF.